This note documents a single TCR beta chain sequence. Its antigen remains unknown. The data are from a study of T-cell reconstitution after alpha-beta-depleted transplantation in children. Preparation of the TCRbeta library involved a method that used unique molecular identifiers. TCRdb analysed the PCR reads with MiXCR anew, one entry per CDR3 protein. Of about 900,000 distinct CDR3 sequences in the sample, around 30% are singletons; the top ten hold 28%. Findings and limits, study-wide: TCRbeta diversity was high at day 60 in some patients (a result of surviving recipient T cells and thymic progenitors). Alpha-beta T cells present about two months after transplant were reported to originate from several hundred expanded graft clones. T-cell counts and diversity were attributed mostly to newly produced T cells one year after transplant.

This CDR3 is 16 amino acids long. Trimming took 3 bases from V and 10 from J, leaving 25 bases between them. Germline V lookup: CDR1 SGHRS, CDR2 YFSETQ. The clonotype was recovered from a boy less than two years old who had a stem cell transplant for SCID, so the T cells may come from the graft donor. The chain has TRBV5-1 and TRBJ2-5, with D perhaps matching TRBD2 (5 bases). The sample here was PBMCs, mostly from graft donor cells, taken 360 days after TCRalphabeta/CD19-depleted stem cell transplant. DNA of the CDR3: TGCGCCAGCAGCTCGTTGGGAGCGGCTCTAAAAGGTGGCCAGTACTTC. Protein sequence: CASSSLGAALKGGQYF.